The 32 T cell receptor beta chains given below trace back to one sample, sequenced in a study of STAT5B mutations in CD4+ large granular lymphocyte leukemia. Assay used: immunoSEQ multiplex PCR; TCRdb lists only in-frame clones, some missing. Here the sample spans 30,000 to 40,000 clones, more than 55% being singletons. The sample was CD4+ T cells from blood buffy coats. Source of these receptors: a human donor in good health.

J is TRBJ2-1 and V is TRBV6-5, with TRBD2 matching over 9 bases. This CDR3 spans 14 amino acids. The germline V gene has CDR1 MNHEY and CDR2 SVGAGI. The ends lost 6 bases at V and 3 bases at J; junction bases unmatched: 3. CDR3 sequence reads: CASRVTSGYNEQFF. As DNA, the CDR3 is TGTGCCAGCAGGGTGACTAGCGGCTACAATGAGCAGTTCTTC.

The chain links TRBV4-3 to TRBJ1-1; no reliable D call. With 4 bases removed from V and 7 bases from J, the gap between germline ends came to 16 bases. There are 14 residues in the CDR3. Germline V gene sequence: CDR1 LGHNA, CDR2 YSLEER. CDR3 nucleotides: TGCGCCAGCAGCCCACAGACGCCTTGGGGTGAAGCTTTCTTT. Its translation: CASSPQTPWGEAFF.

The chain links TRBV15 to TRBJ2-7; TRBD1 matches at 8 bases. This CDR3 is built from 14 residues. Unmatched junction bases numbered 4, after V lost 0 bases and J lost 6 bases. The germline V gene has CDR1 LNHNV and CDR2 YYDKDF (reference sequence). As DNA, the CDR3 is TGTGCCACCAGCAGAGATCCAGGGGGCAGCGAGCAGTACTTC. Protein sequence: CATSRDPGGSEQYF. Using reference TRBV15 and TRBJ2-7 for the parts outside the CDR3, the full variable domain is DAMVIQNPRYQVTQFGKPVTLSCSQTLNHNVMYWYQQKSSQAPKLLFHYYDKDFNNEADTPDNFQSRRPNTSFCFLDIRSPGLGDTAMYLCATSRDPGGSEQYFGPGTRLTVT.

The CDR3 DNA follows: TGTGCCAGCAGCGTATCAGGGACCGGGGAGCAGTACTTC. It codes for CASSVSGTGEQYF. The genes are TRBV11-2 and TRBJ2-7, with D possibly being TRBD1 or TRBD2 (5 bases each). The V gene lost 5 bases and the J gene lost 7 bases, with 15 bases spanning the gap. Germline lookup yields CDR1 SGHAT and CDR2 FQNNGV. The CDR3 is 13 residues long. Filled out from reference TRBV11-2 and TRBJ2-7, the complete variable domain reads EAGVAQSPRYKIIEKRQSVAFWCNPISGHATLYWYQQILGQGPKLLIQFQNNGVVDDSQLPKDRFSAERLKGVDSTLKIQPAKLEDSAVYLCASSVSGTGEQYFGPGTRLTVT.

The V and J genes are TRBV5-1 and TRBJ2-2, with 11 bases that match TRBD2. CDR3 length equals 16 residues. J gave up 3 bases and V 4 bases, and 5 bases lay outside the gene matches. The germline CDR1 and CDR2 sequences are SGHRS and YFSETQ. CDR3 sequence (DNA): TGCGCCAGCAGCGCACTAGCGGGGGATGACACCGGGGAGCTGTTTTTT. Translated, it gives CASSALAGDDTGELFF. Full variable domain (missing parts from reference TRBV5-1 and TRBJ2-2): KAGVTQTPRYLIKTRGQQVTLSCSPISGHRSVSWYQQTPGQGLQFLFEYFSETQRNKGNFPGRFSGRQFSNSRSEMNVSTLELGDSALYLCASSALAGDDTGELFFGEGSRLTVL.

This chain uses TRBV30 with TRBJ1-5; D gene unclear. The CDR3 runs to 13 residues. V lost 0 bases and J lost 5, with 8 bases in between. Germline V gives CDR1 GTSNPN, CDR2 SVGIG (reference sequence). The CDR3 region has the DNA TGTGCCTGGAGTGTCGAGGGTTATCAGCCCCAGCATTTT. It codes for CAWSVEGYQPQHF.

A word on this clone: Other DNA sequences within the sample encode an identical CDR3. The CDR3 DNA follows: TGTGCCAGCAGTTCCAGGGGGGCCGATACGCAGTATTTT. Translated: CASSSRGADTQYF. This chain joins TRBV7-9 and TRBJ2-3; tentatively, D is TRBD1 (7 bases). This CDR3 is built from 13 residues. Trimming pared 6 bases from V and 6 bases from J, leaving 13 bases between. CDR1 and CDR2 from the germline V gene are SEHNR and FQNEAQ (reference sequence).

The V gene is TRBV28, the J gene TRBJ2-5; D might be TRBD1 (6 bases). Trimming took 3 bases from V and 2 from J, leaving 13 bases between them. The germline gives CDR1 MDHEN, CDR2 SYDVKM. The CDR3 consists of 15 residues. CDR3 bases: TGTGCCAGCAGTTTCTGGTTTAGGGGGCAAGAGACCCAGTACTTC. It encodes CASSFWFRGQETQYF.

V gene TRBV5-8 combines with J gene TRBJ2-1; TRBD1 matches 8 bases. Trimming at V came to 3 bases and at J to 12 bases, leaving 5 bases not matched to a gene. Germline V gives CDR1 SGHTS, CDR2 YDEGEE. The CDR3 is made up of 12 amino acids. The CDR3 nucleotides are TGTGCCAGCAGCTCCGACAGGGGCGTGCAGTTCTTC. Amino acids: CASSSDRGVQFF.

V and J are TRBV19 and TRBJ1-3; unclear D gene. The CDR3 loop spans 12 amino acids. Germline V lookup: CDR1 LNHDA, CDR2 SQIVND (reference sequence). V dropped 4 bases and J dropped 4 bases, with 5 bases sitting between them. CDR3 bases: TGTGCCAGTAGTACAAGCGGAAACACCATATATTTT. Translating gives CASSTSGNTIYF.

V gene TRBV2 combines with J gene TRBJ2-2, with 10 positions matching TRBD2. This CDR3 spans 15 amino acids. V was pared by 4 bases and J by 6 bases, with 5 bases of the junction left unmatched. Germline V gene lookup returns CDR1 SNHLY and CDR2 FYNNEI. The CDR3 protein is CASSGLAGGAGELFF. The CDR3 bases are TGTGCCAGCAGTGGGTTAGCGGGGGGCGCCGGGGAGCTGTTTTTT.

V is TRBV10-3 and J is TRBJ1-1; no definite D call. The CDR3 loop spans 14 amino acids. In germline, CDR1 is ENHRY, CDR2 SYGVKD. Trimming took 0 bases from V and 1 from J, leaving 6 bases between them. This CDR3 is CAISESTENTEAFF. Written as DNA, the CDR3 is TGTGCCATCAGTGAGTCTACAGAGAACACTGAAGCTTTCTTT.

The chain is built from TRBV7-2 and TRBJ2-7; D unclear. There are 14 residues in the CDR3. Germline lookup yields CDR1 SGHTA and CDR2 FQGNSA. V was shortened by 1 base and J by 2 bases, with 9 bases between the two germline ends. CDR3 region: CASSLGTSPYEQYF. CDR3 coding DNA: TGTGCCAGCAGCTTAGGTACCAGCCCCTACGAGCAGTACTTC.

The chain is built from TRBV6-5 and TRBJ2-4; D is unresolved. Trimming removed 3 bases from V and 6 bases from J, with 15 bases in between. CDR3 length: 15 amino acids. Germline CDR1 and CDR2: MNHEY and SVGAGI. The CDR3 nucleotides are TGTGCCAGCAGTTATCCGACCAGAGGAAGAAACATTCAGTACTTC. Protein: CASSYPTRGRNIQYF.

This chain links TRBV28 with TRBJ2-3; 12 bases match TRBD2. Germline V CDR1 and CDR2: MDHEN, SYDVKM. The CDR3 runs 15 residues. V lost 8 bases to trimming and J lost 5 bases; unmatched junction nucleotides: 8. CDR3 sequence reads: CASGPSGGAVDTQYF. CDR3 bases: TGTGCCAGCGGTCCTAGCGGGGGGGCCGTAGATACGCAGTATTTT.

The chain employs TRBV19 and TRBJ1-1; no clear D. Germline V gene data show CDR1 as LNHDA and CDR2 as SQIVND (reference sequence). This CDR3 has 14 residues. V gave up 2 bases and J gave up 2 bases, with 9 bases separating them. The CDR3 here is CASSITLSNTEAFF. In DNA, the CDR3 is TGTGCCAGTAGTATAACCCTTTCAAACACTGAAGCTTTCTTT.

The chain links TRBV6-5 to TRBJ2-5, with D hard to call. Germline V gene lookup returns CDR1 MNHEY and CDR2 SVGAGI. Trimming removed 0 bases at V and 4 bases at J, with 6 bases between. The CDR3 has 13 amino acids. This chain's CDR3 is CASSYSWGETQYF. DNA of the CDR3: TGTGCCAGCAGTTACTCTTGGGGAGAGACCCAGTACTTC.

The gene calls are TRBV7-2 and TRBJ1-1, with D possibly matching TRBD1 (6 bases). Germline V gene sequence: CDR1 SGHTA, CDR2 FQGNSA. The CDR3 sequence is 13 residues long. The V gene lost 7 bases and the J gene lost 7 bases, with 16 bases spanning the gap. CDR3 residues: CASKTGWAGEAFF. CDR3 DNA: TGTGCCAGCAAAACAGGGTGGGCGGGTGAAGCTTTCTTT.

The rearrangement links TRBV5-1 to TRBJ2-5; D is unresolved. Trimming removed 0 bases at V and 5 bases at J, with 11 bases between. The germline V gene encodes CDR1 SGHRS and CDR2 YFSETQ. The CDR3 has 14 amino acids. CDR3 nucleotides: TGCGCCAGCAGCTTGGAGCGTCCTGGGGAGACCCAGTACTTC. Translating gives CASSLERPGETQYF.

CDR3 in DNA: TGCGCCAGCAGCTTGGCGCTTGGGAGCGGGGAGACCCAGTACTTC. Its protein product is CASSLALGSGETQYF. The gene calls are TRBV5-1 and TRBJ2-5; weak D call: TRBD2 (6 bases). This CDR3 contains 15 residues. Germline lookup yields CDR1 SGHRS and CDR2 YFSETQ. V was cut by 0 bases and J by 5 bases, with 14 bases left in between.

The CDR3 sequence is CASSLVLRDKANYGYTF. The CDR3 nucleotides read TGCGCCAGCAGCTTGGTTCTAAGGGACAAAGCTAACTATGGCTACACCTTC. J is TRBJ1-2 and V is TRBV5-1; possible D gene TRBD1, 6 bases. Germline assignment: CDR1 SGHRS and CDR2 YFSETQ. The CDR3 runs 17 residues. Trimming shortened V by 0 bases and J by 0 bases, and 15 bases separated the two germline ends. The full variable domain, with the rest looked up from reference TRBV5-1 and TRBJ1-2, is KAGVTQTPRYLIKTRGQQVTLSCSPISGHRSVSWYQQTPGQGLQFLFEYFSETQRNKGNFPGRFSGRQFSNSRSEMNVSTLELGDSALYLCASSLVLRDKANYGYTFGSGTRLTVV.

The chain couples TRBV6-5 to TRBJ1-5; D possibly corresponds to TRBD1 (6 bases). The CDR3 is made up of 14 amino acids. The V end was cut by 2 bases, the J end by 8 bases, with 13 bases between. Germline V CDR1 and CDR2: MNHEY, SVGAGI. The CDR3 DNA follows: TGTGCCAGCAGTTACACAGGGCGGAGTGAGCCCCAGCATTTT. Translation gives CASSYTGRSEPQHF.

The chain has TRBV18 and TRBJ2-2; tentatively, D is TRBD2 (5 bases). V was trimmed by 8 bases and J by 5 bases, leaving 9 bases between them. This CDR3 is 12 amino acids long. CDR1 is KGHSH, CDR2 LQKENI, per germline. The CDR3 loop reads CASTRETGELFF. In nucleotides, the CDR3 is TGTGCCAGCACGAGGGAGACCGGGGAGCTGTTTTTT.

The CDR3 sequence is CASSSPGESALSTQHF. The CDR3 DNA follows: TGTGCCAGCAGTTCCCCAGGGGAGTCAGCATTATCGACCCAGCATTTT. This chain joins TRBV28 and TRBJ1-5, with D possibly matching TRBD1 (6 bases). Germline CDR1 is MDHEN and CDR2 is SYDVKM. The CDR3 spans 16 residues. Trimming removed 4 bases at V and 11 bases at J, with 24 bases between.

V gene TRBV14 combines with J gene TRBJ2-1, with D tentatively TRBD2 (5 bases). V was pared by 4 bases and J by 6 bases, with 19 bases between. Germline-derived CDR1 and CDR2 are SGHDN and FVKESK. The CDR3 is made up of 16 amino acids. The CDR3 nucleotides are TGTGCCAGCAGCCGCACTAGGGCCCTACACTCCAATGAGCAGTTCTTC. Its translation is CASSRTRALHSNEQFF.

This rearrangement joins TRBV5-6 to TRBJ1-2; D perhaps matches TRBD1 (5 bases). Germline lookup yields CDR1 SGHDT and CDR2 YYEEEE. With 5 bases removed from V and 6 bases from J, the gap between germline ends came to 20 bases. The CDR3 is made up of 15 amino acids. CDR3 in amino acids: CASRYRDVSGDGYTF. As DNA, the CDR3 is TGTGCCAGCAGATACCGGGACGTCTCCGGGGATGGCTACACCTTC.

The V gene is TRBV27, the J gene TRBJ1-2; the match to TRBD1 covers 9 bases. CDR3 length: 16 amino acids. Trimming took 2 bases from V and 1 from J; bases not matched to a gene: 5. Germline V lookup: CDR1 MNHEY, CDR2 SMNVEV (reference sequence). In DNA form, the CDR3 reads TGTGCCAGCAGTTTAAGCACGGACAGGGGTAACTATGGCTACACCTTC. Protein product: CASSLSTDRGNYGYTF.

In this sample, this clone turned up a few times. This chain connects TRBV5-1 to TRBJ1-4, with 7 nucleotides matching TRBD1. V lost 1 base to trimming and J lost 1 base; unmatched junction nucleotides: 10. Per the germline V gene, CDR1 is SGHRS and CDR2 is YFSETQ. This CDR3 comprises 18 residues. The CDR3, as DNA: TGCGCCAGCAGCTTGAGGCCAGGGGGTAGTCTAACTAATGAAAAACTGTTTTTT. The encoded protein is CASSLRPGGSLTNEKLFF.

This chain joins TRBV10-3 and TRBJ1-1; D is perhaps TRBD1 (5 bases). Trimming pared 10 bases from V and 3 bases from J, leaving 15 bases between. The CDR3 is 13 amino acids. Germline lookup yields CDR1 ENHRY and CDR2 SYGVKD. CDR3 nucleotides: TGTGCCACCCGGGGTGGGGACCACACTGAAGCTTTCTTT. It translates to CATRGGDHTEAFF.

J is TRBJ2-7 and V is TRBV6-1, with TRBD2 matching over 9 bases. The CDR3 is 13 amino acids. Unmatched junction bases numbered 6, after V lost 11 bases and J lost 1 base. Germline V gene lookup returns CDR1 MNHNS and CDR2 SASEGT. The CDR3 region has the DNA TGTGCCGCCCCTAGCGGGGCGTCCTACGAGCAGTACTTC. It encodes CAAPSGASYEQYF.

CDR3 DNA sequence: TGTGCCAGCAGCCCCCAAACTGACCAGGGCGAGAAACAGTTCTTC. Protein product: CASSPQTDQGEKQFF. The V and J genes are TRBV6-1 and TRBJ2-1; possible D gene TRBD1, 5 bases. The CDR3 runs to 15 residues. Germline CDR1 reads MNHNS; CDR2 reads SASEGT. The V end lost 6 bases, the J end lost 13 bases, and 25 bases lay between the germline ends.

The chain uses TRBV4-3 and TRBJ2-7; D is ambiguous. There are 14 residues in the CDR3. Germline V lookup: CDR1 LGHNA, CDR2 YSLEER. With 3 bases removed from V and 2 bases from J, the gap between germline ends came to 11 bases. The CDR3 loop is CASSQASTAYEQYF. The CDR3 DNA is TGCGCCAGCAGCCAGGCGTCCACAGCCTACGAGCAGTACTTC.